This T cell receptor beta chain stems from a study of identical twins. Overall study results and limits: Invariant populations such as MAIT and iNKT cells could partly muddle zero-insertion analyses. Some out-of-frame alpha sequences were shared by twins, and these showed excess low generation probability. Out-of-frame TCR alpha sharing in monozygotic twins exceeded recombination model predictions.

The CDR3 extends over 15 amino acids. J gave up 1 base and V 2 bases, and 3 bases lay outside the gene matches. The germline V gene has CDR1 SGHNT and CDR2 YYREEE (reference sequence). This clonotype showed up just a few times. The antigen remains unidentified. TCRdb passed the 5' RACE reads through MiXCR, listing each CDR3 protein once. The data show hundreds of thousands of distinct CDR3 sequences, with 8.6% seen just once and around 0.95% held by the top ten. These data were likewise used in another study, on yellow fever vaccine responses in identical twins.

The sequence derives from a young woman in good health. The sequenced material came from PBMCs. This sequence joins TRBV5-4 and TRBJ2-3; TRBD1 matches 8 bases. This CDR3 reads CASSFGQGRTDTQYF. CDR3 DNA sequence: TGTGCCAGCAGCTTTGGACAGGGACGCACAGATACGCAGTATTTT.